This T cell receptor beta chain was recorded in a study of blood T cells in healthy people across ages. Trimming pared 3 bases from V and 6 bases from J, leaving 14 bases between. This CDR3 region has 14 residues. CDR1 and CDR2 from the germline V gene are LGHNA and YSLEER. A few counts support this clonotype. The antigen is undetermined. Sample-barcoded 5' priming and a J-beta primer mix drove a second PCR of 7 to 11 cycles. TCRdb reanalysed the 5' RACE reads using MiXCR and keeps one entry per CDR3 protein. In the table there are approximately 1,700,000 distinct CDR3 sequences, around 42% of which are singletons. Whole-study findings and limits: Nothing was known about donor CMV status, and this possibly confounded expanded clonotype changes.

This chain links TRBV4-3 with TRBJ2-5, with a weak D call TRBD2 (7 bases). The sample comprised blood. The clonotype was recovered from a human donor in good health. The CDR3 region is CASSQNLGGQTQYF. The CDR3 DNA follows: TGCGCCAGCAGCCAGAACTTGGGGGGGCAGACCCAGTACTTC.